The 10 T cell receptor beta chains below were found in one sample sequenced in a study of blood T cell repertoires in COVID-19. Only in-frame clones appear in the TCRdb table, and some are missing; sequencing was by immunoSEQ multiplex PCR. The sample lists about 73,000 clones, approximately 80% occurring once. Sequencing was performed on peripheral blood. Receptor source: a man older than 75 with active or convalescent COVID-19.

In DNA form, the CDR3 reads TGTGCCAGCAGTTTTGGACAGGGGAACTATGGCTACACCTTC. It specifies CASSFGQGNYGYTF. The chain joins TRBV28 to TRBJ1-2; 9 positions agree with TRBD1. Germline V lookup: CDR1 MDHEN, CDR2 SYDVKM. The CDR3 has 14 amino acids. Trimming took 3 bases from V and 2 from J; bases not matched to a gene: 1.

Only one count was recorded for this clone. The chain recombines TRBV27 with TRBJ2-7; the match to TRBD2 covers 7 bases. Per the germline V gene, CDR1 is MNHEY and CDR2 is SMNVEV (reference sequence). This CDR3 has 13 amino acids. V lost 7 bases to trimming and J lost 1 base; unmatched junction nucleotides: 4. The CDR3 protein is CASTKAGSYEQYF. CDR3 in DNA: TGTGCCAGCACCAAAGCGGGATCCTACGAGCAGTACTTC.

This clone has only a few counts. The genes are TRBV6-2 or TRBV6-3 and TRBJ2-7; D gene ambiguous. CDR3 length: 14 amino acids. Trimming stripped 2 bases from V and 0 bases from J, with 8 bases between. CDR1 MNHEY and CDR2 SVGEGT come from the germline V gene. CDR3 in amino acids: CASSYHDFSYEQYF. The DNA of the CDR3 is TGTGCCAGCAGTTACCACGACTTCTCCTACGAGCAGTACTTC.

Only one count was recorded for this clone. V usage is TRBV28 and J usage is TRBJ2-7; no clear D. The CDR3 extends over 11 amino acids. Germline CDR1 reads MDHEN; CDR2 reads SYDVKM. V dropped 5 bases and J dropped 3 bases, with 5 bases sitting between them. This chain's CDR3 is CASSPHYEQYF. CDR3 nucleotides: TGTGCCAGCAGTCCCCACTACGAGCAGTACTTC.

The chain links TRBV20-1 to TRBJ2-3; 7 bases align to TRBD2. The ends lost 3 bases at V and 2 bases at J; junction bases unmatched: 8. Germline CDR1 reads DFQATT; CDR2 reads SNEGSKA (reference sequence). This CDR3 is 15 amino acids long. The CDR3 nucleotides read TGCAGTGCTAGTAGGCCTAGCGGATACACAGATACGCAGTATTTT. Its translation: CSASRPSGYTDTQYF.

The chain couples TRBV27 to TRBJ2-7, with a possible D match to TRBD2 (6 bases). Germline CDR1 and CDR2: MNHEY and SMNVEV (reference sequence). CDR3 size: 15 residues. V lost 5 bases and J lost 0, with 14 bases in between. The CDR3 DNA reads as TGTGCCAGCAGTCCGGGACTCCATAGCTCCTACGAGCAGTACTTC. Its translation is CASSPGLHSSYEQYF.

This chain joins TRBV29-1 and TRBJ2-3; 7 bases line up with TRBD1. The CDR3 sequence is 13 residues long. Germline loops: CDR1 SQVTM, CDR2 ANQGSEA. V shed 3 bases, J shed 4 bases, and the junction held 4 bases outside the gene matches. The CDR3, as DNA: TGCAGCGTTGACGTCACAGGGGCAGATACGCAGTATTTT. Translated: CSVDVTGADTQYF.

This chain joins TRBV5-4 and TRBJ2-2, with 7 bases lining up with TRBD1. Germline CDR1 and CDR2: SGHNT and YYREEE (reference sequence). Germline trimming cut 4 bases from V and 3 bases from J; bases unmatched to any gene: 9. This CDR3 contains 16 residues. DNA for the CDR3: TGTGCCAGCAGCCCAGGGGGTCAGCAGTACACCGGGGAGCTGTTTTTT. Protein product: CASSPGGQQYTGELFF.

This rearrangement joins TRBV30 to TRBJ2-1; 9 bases match TRBD2. After removal of 4 bases from V and 4 bases from J, the junction contained 5 bases not matched to a gene. There are 14 residues in the CDR3. Germline loops: CDR1 GTSNPN, CDR2 SVGIG (reference sequence). The CDR3 region has the DNA TGTGCCTGGAATAGCGGGAGCCCTTACAATGAGCAGTTCTTC. Translation: CAWNSGSPYNEQFF.

The chain carries TRBV6-1 and TRBJ1-5, with 12 bases identical to TRBD1. After removal of 3 bases from V and 7 bases from J, the junction contained 10 bases not matched to a gene. Germline loops: CDR1 MNHNS, CDR2 SASEGT. The CDR3 runs to 17 residues. CDR3 bases: TGTGCCAGCAGTGACCGGGACAGGGGGCTTCAGGGACAGCCCCAGCATTTT. This translates into CASSDRDRGLQGQPQHF.